These T cell receptor beta chains were read from a single sample in a study of response to subunit inactivated influenza vaccine. TCRdb recomputed calls from the RT-PCR reads with MiXCR, one row per CDR3 protein. The sample shows some 480,000 distinct CDR3 sequences, 9.5% to 12% of them seen only once. The sample in question was PBMCs from blood, obtained roughly 45 days after vaccination. The receptors shown here come from a man aged 45-65 years who received an inactivated influenza vaccine. CDR3s include the opening cysteine and the closing phenylalanine or tryptophan. A D gene is named only where the DNA matches it firmly. Clone size, where shown, is once, few, many, or a class for clones that have expanded.

.	TRBJ1-1	TRBD1	TRBV20-1	TGCAGTGCGGAAGGACAGGGGAACACTGAAGCTTTCTTT	CSAEGQGNTEAFF
.	TRBJ1-5	.	TRBV20-1	TGCAGTGCGCACCTAGGGGGGGGCAATCAGCCCCAGCATTTT	CSAHLGGGNQPQHF
many	TRBJ2-1	.	TRBV12-3/TRBV12-4	TGTGCCAGCAGTCCCCGGAGAGGCAATGAGCAGTTCTTC	CASSPRRGNEQFF
few	TRBJ2-1	TRBD2	TRBV7-2	TGTGCCAGCAGCTCGGGCCCAAGCGGGGGAGCTAACAATGAGCAGTTCTTC	CASSSGPSGGANNEQFF
few	TRBJ2-4	.	TRBV6-1	TGTGCCAGCCGAGCCTCAACAGCCAAAAACATTCAGTACTTC	CASRASTAKNIQYF
.	TRBJ1-2	TRBD1	TRBV6-5	TGTGCCAGCAGTTCCCCGAGGGACAGGCTCGGGGGCTACACCTTC	CASSSPRDRLGGYTF
few	TRBJ2-3	TRBD1	TRBV4-3	TGCGCCAGCAGCCCGGGACAGAGGAGTACAGATACGCAGTATTTT	CASSPGQRSTDTQYF
.	TRBJ1-1	.	TRBV24-1	TGTGCCACCAGTGCAGGGGCGGACACTGAAGCTTTCTTT	CATSAGADTEAFF
.	TRBJ2-3	.	TRBV10-3	TGTGCCATCAGTGAGCGTAAGGTCTTTCTCACAGATACGCAGTATTTT	CAISERKVFLTDTQYF
few	TRBJ2-1	TRBD2	TRBV10-3	TGTGCCATCAGTGACAAAGCGGGAGGTCACAATGAGCAGTTCTTC	CAISDKAGGHNEQFF
.	TRBJ2-7	.	TRBV6-2/TRBV6-3	TGTGCCAGCAGGGGGGCCCCCCAAAGCTACGAGCAGTACTTC	CASRGAPQSYEQYF
many	TRBJ1-2	.	TRBV6-5	TGTGCCAGCACCGGGTCCGGCGGCTACACCTTC	CASTGSGGYTF
few	TRBJ2-5	.	TRBV11-2	TGTGCCAGCAACCTAGCCGGGACCCAGTACTTC	CASNLAGTQYF
many	TRBJ1-1	.	TRBV20-1	TGCAGTGCCCCGGCTTATTCTGAAGCTTTCTTT	CSAPAYSEAFF
.	TRBJ2-1	.	TRBV27	TGTGCCAGCAAGGGGGATGAGCAGTTCTTC	CASKGDEQFF
few	TRBJ2-3	.	TRBV5-4	TGTGCCAGCAGCTTGGCCGAGCGGAGGGGCACAGATACGCAGTATTTT	CASSLAERRGTDTQYF
.	TRBJ2-2	TRBD2	TRBV6-2/TRBV6-3	TGTGCCAGCAGGATGACTAGCAGGAAAATTCCCGGGGAGCTGTTTTTT	CASRMTSRKIPGELFF